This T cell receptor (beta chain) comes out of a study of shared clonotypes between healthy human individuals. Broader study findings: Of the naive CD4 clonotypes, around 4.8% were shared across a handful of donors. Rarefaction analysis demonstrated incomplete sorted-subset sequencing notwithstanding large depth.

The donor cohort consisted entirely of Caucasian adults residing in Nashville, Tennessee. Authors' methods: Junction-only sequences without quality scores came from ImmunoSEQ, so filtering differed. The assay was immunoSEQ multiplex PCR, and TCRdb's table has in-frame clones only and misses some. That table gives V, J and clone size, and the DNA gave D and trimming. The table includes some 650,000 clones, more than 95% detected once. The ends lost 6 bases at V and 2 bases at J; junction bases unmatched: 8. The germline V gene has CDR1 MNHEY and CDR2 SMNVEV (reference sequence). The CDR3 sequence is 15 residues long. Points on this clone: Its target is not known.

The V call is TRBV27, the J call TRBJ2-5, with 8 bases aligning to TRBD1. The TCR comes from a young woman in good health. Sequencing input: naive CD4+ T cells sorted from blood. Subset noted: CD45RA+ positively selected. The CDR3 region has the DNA TGTGCCAGCAGACTTACGGACAGGGAGCAAGAGACCCAGTACTTC. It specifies CASRLTDREQETQYF.